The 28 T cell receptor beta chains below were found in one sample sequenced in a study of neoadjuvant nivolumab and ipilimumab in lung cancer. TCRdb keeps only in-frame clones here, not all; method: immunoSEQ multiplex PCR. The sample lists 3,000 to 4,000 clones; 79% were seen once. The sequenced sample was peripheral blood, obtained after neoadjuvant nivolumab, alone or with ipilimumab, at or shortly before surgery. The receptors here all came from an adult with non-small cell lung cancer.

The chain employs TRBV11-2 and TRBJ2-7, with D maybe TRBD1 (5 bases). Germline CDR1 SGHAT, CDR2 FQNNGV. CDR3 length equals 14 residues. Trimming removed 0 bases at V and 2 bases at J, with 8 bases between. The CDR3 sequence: CASSLDVGPYEQYF. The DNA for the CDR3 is TGTGCCAGCAGCTTAGATGTGGGGCCCTACGAGCAGTACTTC.

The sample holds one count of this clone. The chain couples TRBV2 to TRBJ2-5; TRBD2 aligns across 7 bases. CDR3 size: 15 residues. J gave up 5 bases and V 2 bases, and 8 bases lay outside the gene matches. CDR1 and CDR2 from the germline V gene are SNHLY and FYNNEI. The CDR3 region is CASSEIGLDGETQYF. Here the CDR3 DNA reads TGTGCCAGCAGTGAAATAGGACTAGACGGGGAGACCCAGTACTTC.

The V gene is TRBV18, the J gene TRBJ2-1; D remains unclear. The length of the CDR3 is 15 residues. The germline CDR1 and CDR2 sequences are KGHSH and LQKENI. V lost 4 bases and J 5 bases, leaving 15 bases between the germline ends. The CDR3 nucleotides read TGTGCCAGCTCACGCGACTTTTCCAAAAACAATGAGCAGTTCTTC. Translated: CASSRDFSKNNEQFF.

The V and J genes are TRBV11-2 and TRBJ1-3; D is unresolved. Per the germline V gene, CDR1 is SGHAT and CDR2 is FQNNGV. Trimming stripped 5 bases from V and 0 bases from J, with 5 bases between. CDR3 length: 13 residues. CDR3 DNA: TGTGCCAGCAGCACGTACTCTGGAAACACCATATATTTT. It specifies CASSTYSGNTIYF.

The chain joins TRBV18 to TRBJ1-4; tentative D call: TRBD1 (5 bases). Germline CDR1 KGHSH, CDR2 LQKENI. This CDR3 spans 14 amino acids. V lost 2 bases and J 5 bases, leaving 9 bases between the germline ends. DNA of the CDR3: TGTGCCAGCTCACCATCAGGGTTGAATGAAAAACTGTTTTTT. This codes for CASSPSGLNEKLFF.

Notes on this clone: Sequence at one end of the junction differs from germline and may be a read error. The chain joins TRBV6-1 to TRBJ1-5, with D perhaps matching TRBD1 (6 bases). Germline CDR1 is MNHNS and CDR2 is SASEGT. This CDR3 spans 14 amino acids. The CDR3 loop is CASRGGGTYQPQHF. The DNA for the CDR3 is TGTGCCAGCAGAGGGGGTGGGACGTATCAACCCCAGCATTTT.

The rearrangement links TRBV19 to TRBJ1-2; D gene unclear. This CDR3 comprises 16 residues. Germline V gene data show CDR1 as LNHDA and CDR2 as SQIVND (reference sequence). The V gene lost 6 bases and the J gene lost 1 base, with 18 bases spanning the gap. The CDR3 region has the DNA TGTGCCAGTAGCTTACCGGGAACGATAGGTAACTATGGCTACACCTTC. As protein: CASSLPGTIGNYGYTF. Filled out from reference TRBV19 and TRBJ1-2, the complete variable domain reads DGGITQSPKYLFRKEGQNVTLSCEQNLNHDAMYWYRQDPGQGLRLIYYSQIVNDFQKGDIAEGYSVSREKKESFPLTVTSAQKNPTAFYLCASSLPGTIGNYGYTFGSGTRLTVV.

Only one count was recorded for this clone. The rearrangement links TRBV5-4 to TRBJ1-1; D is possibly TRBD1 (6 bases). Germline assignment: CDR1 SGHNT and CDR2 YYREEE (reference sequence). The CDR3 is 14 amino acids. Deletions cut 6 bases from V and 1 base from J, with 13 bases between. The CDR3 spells CASTRGQKNTEAFF. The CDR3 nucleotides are TGTGCCAGCACCCGTGGACAGAAGAACACTGAAGCTTTCTTT.

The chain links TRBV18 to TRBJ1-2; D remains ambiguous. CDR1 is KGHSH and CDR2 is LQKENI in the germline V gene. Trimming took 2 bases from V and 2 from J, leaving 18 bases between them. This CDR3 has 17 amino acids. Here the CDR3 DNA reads TGTGCCAGCTCACCATTGGGGTCGGGCGAAACCAACTATGGCTACACCTTC. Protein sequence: CASSPLGSGETNYGYTF.

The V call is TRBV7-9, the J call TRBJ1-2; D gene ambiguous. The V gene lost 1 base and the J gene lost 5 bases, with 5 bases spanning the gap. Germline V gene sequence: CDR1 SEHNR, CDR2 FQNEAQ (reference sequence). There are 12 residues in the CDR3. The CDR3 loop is CASSLEEYGYTF. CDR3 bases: TGTGCCAGCAGCTTAGAAGAATATGGCTACACCTTC.

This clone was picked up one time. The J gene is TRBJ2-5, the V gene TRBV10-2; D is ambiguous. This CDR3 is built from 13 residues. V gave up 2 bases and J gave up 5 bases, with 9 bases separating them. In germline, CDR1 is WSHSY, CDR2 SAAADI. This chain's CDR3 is CASSEEIWETQYF. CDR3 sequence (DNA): TGCGCCAGCAGTGAGGAAATCTGGGAGACCCAGTACTTC.

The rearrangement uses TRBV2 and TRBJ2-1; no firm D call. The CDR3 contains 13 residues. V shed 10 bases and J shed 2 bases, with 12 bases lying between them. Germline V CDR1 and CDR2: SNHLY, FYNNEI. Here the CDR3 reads CATTVLPYNEQFF. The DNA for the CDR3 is TGTGCCACCACCGTGCTCCCCTACAATGAGCAGTTCTTC.

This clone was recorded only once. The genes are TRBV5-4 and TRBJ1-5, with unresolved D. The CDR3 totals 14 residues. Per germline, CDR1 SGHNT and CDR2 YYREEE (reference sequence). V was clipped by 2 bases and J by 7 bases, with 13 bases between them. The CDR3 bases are TGTGCCAGCAGCTTTTCCATTATTAGGCAGCCCCAGCATTTT. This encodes CASSFSIIRQPQHF.

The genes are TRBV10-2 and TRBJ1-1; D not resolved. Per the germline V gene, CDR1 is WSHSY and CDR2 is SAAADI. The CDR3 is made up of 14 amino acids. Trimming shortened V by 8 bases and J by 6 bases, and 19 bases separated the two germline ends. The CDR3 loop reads CASATFGVSPEAFF. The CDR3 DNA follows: TGCGCCAGCGCCACTTTTGGAGTATCACCTGAAGCTTTCTTT.

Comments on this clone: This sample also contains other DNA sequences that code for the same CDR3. DNA for the CDR3: TGTGCCAGCAGCTTTGGACAGATGAACACTGAAGCTTTCTTT. This gives the protein CASSFGQMNTEAFF. The chain recombines TRBV7-8 with TRBJ1-1, with D possibly TRBD1 on 6 matching bases. The CDR3 spans 14 residues. Trimming pared 3 bases from V and 0 bases from J, leaving 8 bases between. The germline CDR1 and CDR2 sequences are SGHVS and FQNEAQ. The whole variable domain, filled in from reference TRBV7-8 and TRBJ1-1, reads GAGVSQSPRYKVAKRGQDVALRCDPISGHVSLFWYQQALGQGPEFLTYFQNEAQLDKSGLPSDRFFAERPEGSVSTLKIQRTQQEDSAVYLCASSFGQMNTEAFFGQGTRLTVV.

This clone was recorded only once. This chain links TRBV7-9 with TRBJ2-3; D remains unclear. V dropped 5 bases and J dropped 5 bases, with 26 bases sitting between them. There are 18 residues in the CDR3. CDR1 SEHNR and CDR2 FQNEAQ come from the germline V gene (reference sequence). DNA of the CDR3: TGTGCCAGCAGCAGCCCGATGGAAACCTCGAACGACATAGATACGCAGTATTTT. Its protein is CASSSPMETSNDIDTQYF.

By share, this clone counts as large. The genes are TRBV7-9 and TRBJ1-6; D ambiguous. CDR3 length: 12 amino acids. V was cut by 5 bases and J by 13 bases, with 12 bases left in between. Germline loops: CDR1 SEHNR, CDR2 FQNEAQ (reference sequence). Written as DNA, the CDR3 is TGTGCCAGCAGCCTCCTACGGGTCCCCCTCCACTTT. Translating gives CASSLLRVPLHF.

CDR3 sequence (DNA): TGCGCCAGCAGCGGAGGAGCGACAGGGGACACTGAAGCTTTCTTT. Translated: CASSGGATGDTEAFF. This sequence joins TRBV5-1 and TRBJ1-1; TRBD1 agrees at 8 bases. The V gene end was trimmed by 4 bases and the J gene end by 3 bases; junction bases not matched to a gene: 8. Germline CDR1 SGHRS, CDR2 YFSETQ. This CDR3 region has 15 residues. Combining the CDR3 with reference TRBV5-1 and TRBJ1-1 gives the whole variable domain KAGVTQTPRYLIKTRGQQVTLSCSPISGHRSVSWYQQTPGQGLQFLFEYFSETQRNKGNFPGRFSGRQFSNSRSEMNVSTLELGDSALYLCASSGGATGDTEAFFGQGTRLTVV.

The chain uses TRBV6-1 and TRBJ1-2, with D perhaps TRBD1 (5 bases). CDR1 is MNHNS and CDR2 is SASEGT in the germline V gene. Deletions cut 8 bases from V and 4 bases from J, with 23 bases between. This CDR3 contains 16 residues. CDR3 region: CASFEGPYTGFYGYTF. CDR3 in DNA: TGTGCCAGCTTTGAAGGACCTTATACAGGATTCTATGGCTACACCTTC.

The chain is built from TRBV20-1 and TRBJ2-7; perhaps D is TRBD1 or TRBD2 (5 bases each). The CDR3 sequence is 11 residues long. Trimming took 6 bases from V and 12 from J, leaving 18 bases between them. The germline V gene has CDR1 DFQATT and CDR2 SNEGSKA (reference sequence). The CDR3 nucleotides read TGCAGTGCGAGGGGTTCTGGACCCCCGTACTTC. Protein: CSARGSGPPYF.

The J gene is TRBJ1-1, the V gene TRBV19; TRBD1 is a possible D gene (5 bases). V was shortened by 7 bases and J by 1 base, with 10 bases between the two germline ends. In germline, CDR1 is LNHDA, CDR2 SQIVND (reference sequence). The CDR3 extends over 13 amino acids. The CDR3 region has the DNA TGTGCCAGTAAGGGGCAGTCGAACACTGAAGCTTTCTTT. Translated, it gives CASKGQSNTEAFF.

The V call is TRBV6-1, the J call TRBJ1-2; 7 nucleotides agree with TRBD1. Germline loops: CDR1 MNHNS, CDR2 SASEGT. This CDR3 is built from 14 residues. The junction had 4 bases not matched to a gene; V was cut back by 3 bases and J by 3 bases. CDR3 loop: CASSDRTGYYGYTF. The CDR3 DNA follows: TGTGCCAGCAGTGATAGGACAGGTTACTATGGCTACACCTTC.

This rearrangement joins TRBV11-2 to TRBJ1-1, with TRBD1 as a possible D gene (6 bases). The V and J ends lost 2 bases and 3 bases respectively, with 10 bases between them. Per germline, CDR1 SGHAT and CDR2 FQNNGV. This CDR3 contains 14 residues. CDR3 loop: CASSLQGLYTEAFF. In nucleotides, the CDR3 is TGTGCCAGCAGCTTACAGGGGCTTTACACTGAAGCTTTCTTT.

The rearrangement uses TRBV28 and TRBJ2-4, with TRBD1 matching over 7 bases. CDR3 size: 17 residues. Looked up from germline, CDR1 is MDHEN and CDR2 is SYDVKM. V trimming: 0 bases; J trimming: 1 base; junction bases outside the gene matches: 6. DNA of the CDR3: TGTGCCAGCAGTTTATGGACAGGGATCCCGGCCAAAAACATTCAGTACTTC. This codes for CASSLWTGIPAKNIQYF.

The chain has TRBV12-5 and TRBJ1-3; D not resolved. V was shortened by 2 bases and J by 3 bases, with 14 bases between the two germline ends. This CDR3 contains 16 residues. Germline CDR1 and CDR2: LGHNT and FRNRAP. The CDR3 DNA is TGTGCTAGTGGTTTGCTTAACGGGGATTTTGGAAACACCATATATTTT. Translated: CASGLLNGDFGNTIYF.

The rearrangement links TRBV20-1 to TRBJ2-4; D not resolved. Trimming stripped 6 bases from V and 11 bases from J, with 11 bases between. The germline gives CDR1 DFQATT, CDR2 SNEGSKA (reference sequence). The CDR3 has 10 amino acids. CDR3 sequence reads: CSAGMGFQYF. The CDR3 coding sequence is TGCAGTGCCGGAATGGGCTTTCAGTACTTC.

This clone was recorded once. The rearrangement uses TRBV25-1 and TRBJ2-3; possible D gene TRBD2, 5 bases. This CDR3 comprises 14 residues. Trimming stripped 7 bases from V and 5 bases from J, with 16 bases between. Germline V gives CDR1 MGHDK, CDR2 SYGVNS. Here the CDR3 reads CASKRGFLQDTQYF. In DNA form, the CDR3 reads TGTGCCAGCAAACGGGGTTTCCTCCAAGATACGCAGTATTTT.

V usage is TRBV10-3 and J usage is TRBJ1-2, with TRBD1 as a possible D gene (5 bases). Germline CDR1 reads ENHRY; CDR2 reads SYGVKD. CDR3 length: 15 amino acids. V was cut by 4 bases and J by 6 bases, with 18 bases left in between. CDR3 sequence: CAISGLRGDGDGYTF. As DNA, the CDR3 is TGTGCCATCAGTGGTCTTAGGGGCGATGGTGATGGCTACACCTTC.